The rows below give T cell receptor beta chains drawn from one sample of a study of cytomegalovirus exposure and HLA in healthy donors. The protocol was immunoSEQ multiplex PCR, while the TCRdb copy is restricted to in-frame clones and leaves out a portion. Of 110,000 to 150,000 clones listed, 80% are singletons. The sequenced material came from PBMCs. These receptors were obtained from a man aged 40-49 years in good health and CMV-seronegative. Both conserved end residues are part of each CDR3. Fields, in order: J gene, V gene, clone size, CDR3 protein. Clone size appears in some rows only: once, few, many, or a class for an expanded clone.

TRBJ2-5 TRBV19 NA CASSNPNHQETQYF
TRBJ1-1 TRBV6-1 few CASSVEGVNTEAFF
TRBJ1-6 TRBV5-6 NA CASSLPSGTGNSPLHF
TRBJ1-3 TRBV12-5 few CASGRDNSGNTIYF
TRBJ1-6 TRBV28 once CAIADRVNSPLHF
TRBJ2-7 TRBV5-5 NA CASSFPQAYEQYF
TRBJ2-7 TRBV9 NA CASSPGGALEQYF
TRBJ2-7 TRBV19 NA CASSIARGVVAYEQYF
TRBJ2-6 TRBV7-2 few CASSLPSLGANVLTF
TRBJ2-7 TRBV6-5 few CAVRDTLYEQYF
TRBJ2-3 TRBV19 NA CASLGAHTDTQYF
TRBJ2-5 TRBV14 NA CASSRDRDWGETQYF
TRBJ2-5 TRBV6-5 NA CASRNTDLSGTQYF
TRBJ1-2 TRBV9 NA CASSATDNSGGAGYTF
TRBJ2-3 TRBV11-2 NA CASSLKLAGGRDTQYF
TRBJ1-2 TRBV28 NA CASSLLGGQANYGYTF
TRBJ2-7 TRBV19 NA CASSRDRVDEQYF
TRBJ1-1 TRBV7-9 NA CASSLAATVEAFF
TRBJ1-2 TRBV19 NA CASSIRSLREGYTF
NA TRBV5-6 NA CASSLRVEQYF
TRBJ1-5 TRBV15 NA CATSARQVSNQPQHF
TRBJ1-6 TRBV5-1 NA CASSGGQALSPLHF
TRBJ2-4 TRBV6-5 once CASSYSGTGKNIQYF
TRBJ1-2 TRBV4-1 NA CASSQEGQIYGYTF
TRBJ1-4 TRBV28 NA CASSLGGVNEKLFF
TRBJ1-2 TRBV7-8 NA CASSENRGQAVGYTF
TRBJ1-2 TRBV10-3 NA CAISERGGGYTF
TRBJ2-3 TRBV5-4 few CASSLTSGGPDTQYF
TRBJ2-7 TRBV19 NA CASILREQYF
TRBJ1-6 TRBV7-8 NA CASSLTRDRGVSPLHF
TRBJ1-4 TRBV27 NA CASSLSTTRGFGANEKLFF
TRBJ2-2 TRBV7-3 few CASSVTKPGELFF
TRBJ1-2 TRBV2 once CASSENRPNYGYTF
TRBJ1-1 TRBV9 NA CASSAIGQPANTEAFF
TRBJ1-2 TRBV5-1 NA CASSLGDIPGYTF
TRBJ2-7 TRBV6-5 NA CASRESGQQYF
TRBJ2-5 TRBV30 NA CAWSVRRGGEETQYF
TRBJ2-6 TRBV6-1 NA CASSDETGLNVLTF
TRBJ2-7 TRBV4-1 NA CASSQSLSSGVYEQYF
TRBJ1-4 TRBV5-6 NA CASSVWGQNEKLFF
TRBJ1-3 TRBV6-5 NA CASSYFRGAGGNTIYF
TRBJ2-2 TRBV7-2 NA CASSFVDTGELFF
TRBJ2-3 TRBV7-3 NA CASSPSLAGSTDTQYF
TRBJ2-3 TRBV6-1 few CASSGIAGGRTDTQYF
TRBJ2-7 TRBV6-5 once CASRQGATYEQYF
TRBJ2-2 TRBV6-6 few CASHRDRNTGELFF
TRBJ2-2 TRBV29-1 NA CSVANPRAGELFF
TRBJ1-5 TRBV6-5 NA CASSSFDRSGNQPQHF
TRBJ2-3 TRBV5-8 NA CASSLWTSGRLGTQYF
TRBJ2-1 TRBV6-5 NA CASRPQGRLTDEQFF
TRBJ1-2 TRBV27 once CASSTISGTGADYGYTF
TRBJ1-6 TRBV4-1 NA CASSQVGDRGNSPLHF
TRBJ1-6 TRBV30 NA CAWSTGDTSPLHF